These 7 T cell receptor beta chains share one sample of origin, sequenced in a study of blood T cell repertoires in COVID-19. Sequencing was performed with immunoSEQ multiplex PCR; in TCRdb, only in-frame clones are kept and a portion is missing. There are about 160,000 clones in the sample; approximately 80% occur only once, and roughly a tenth lies in the top ten. Sample: peripheral blood. These TCRs come from a woman aged 80 or older with active or convalescent COVID-19.

This clone was detected only once. The chain recombines TRBV21-1 with TRBJ1-5; no check of the table's D call, TRBD1, against the DNA was made. TRBV21-1 is labeled a pseudogene. This CDR3 spans 16 amino acids. The CDR3: CASSKATGGRNQPQHF. CDR3 nucleotides: TGTGCCAGCAGCAAAGCGACAGGGGGTCGGAATCAGCCCCAGCATTTT.

The table lists this clone with a count of one. The chain couples TRBV14 to TRBJ1-3; 7 bases map to TRBD1. This CDR3 has 14 residues. Trimming took 6 bases from V and 2 from J; bases not matched to a gene: 4. The V gene's germline CDR1 is SGHDN and CDR2 FVKESK. The CDR3 DNA reads TGTGCCAGCAGATTAACAGGGGCTGGAAACACCATATATTTT. This sequence encodes CASRLTGAGNTIYF.

This clone turned up a few times. V usage is TRBV6-4 and J usage is TRBJ2-1; D is perhaps TRBD1 (6 bases). The germline V gene has CDR1 MRHNA and CDR2 SNTAGT. This CDR3 comprises 15 residues. The germline V and J ends were trimmed by 5 bases and 6 bases, with 17 bases remaining between them. CDR3 region: CASSQGQEGSNEQFF. CDR3 in DNA: TGTGCCAGCAGTCAGGGACAAGAAGGCAGCAATGAGCAGTTCTTC.

The table lists this clone with a few counts. The V and J genes are TRBV3-1 (or the pseudogene TRBV3-2) and TRBJ1-2; D call uncertain. Trimming stripped 1 base from V and 6 bases from J, with 15 bases between. CDR1 LGHDT and CDR2 YNNKEL come from the germline V gene (reference sequence). This CDR3 region has 15 residues. CDR3 residues: CASSQGPTGFNGYTF. The CDR3 DNA reads as TGTGCCAGCAGCCAAGGTCCGACCGGGTTCAATGGCTACACCTTC.

The chain uses TRBV11-2 and TRBJ1-1; 10 nucleotides match TRBD1. With V trimmed by 0 bases and J by 11 bases, 3 bases remained unmatched. The CDR3 runs 13 residues. Germline values: CDR1 SGHAT, CDR2 FQNNGV. The CDR3 nucleotides read TGTGCCAGCAGCTTAGATGGGACAGGGGCGGCTTTCTTT. It yields the protein CASSLDGTGAAFF.

The CDR3 protein is CASSDFLGPNQPQHF. The CDR3 DNA reads TGTGCCAGCAGTGACTTTCTGGGGCCCAATCAGCCCCAGCATTTT. The chain combines TRBV2 with TRBJ1-5, with D maybe TRBD1 (5 bases). V was cut by 3 bases and J by 3 bases, with 12 bases left in between. CDR3 length: 15 residues. CDR1 SNHLY and CDR2 FYNNEI come from the germline V gene. The whole variable domain, remainder taken from reference TRBV2 and TRBJ1-5, is EPEVTQTPSHQVTQMGQEVILRCVPISNHLYFYWYRQILGQKVEFLVSFYNNEISEKSEIFDDQFSVERPDGSNFTLKIRSTKLEDSAMYFCASSDFLGPNQPQHFGDGTRLSIL.

The V gene is TRBV3-1 (or the pseudogene TRBV3-2), the J gene TRBJ2-2; 9 bases match TRBD2. The J segment lost 7 bases and the V segment lost 0 bases, leaving 9 bases of the junction unmatched. This CDR3 has 17 residues. Germline assignment: CDR1 LGHDT and CDR2 YNNKEL (reference sequence). In nucleotides, the CDR3 is TGTGCCAGCAGCCAAGATCGGAGCGGGGGGCTGATCGGGGAGCTGTTTTTT. Its protein is CASSQDRSGGLIGELFF.